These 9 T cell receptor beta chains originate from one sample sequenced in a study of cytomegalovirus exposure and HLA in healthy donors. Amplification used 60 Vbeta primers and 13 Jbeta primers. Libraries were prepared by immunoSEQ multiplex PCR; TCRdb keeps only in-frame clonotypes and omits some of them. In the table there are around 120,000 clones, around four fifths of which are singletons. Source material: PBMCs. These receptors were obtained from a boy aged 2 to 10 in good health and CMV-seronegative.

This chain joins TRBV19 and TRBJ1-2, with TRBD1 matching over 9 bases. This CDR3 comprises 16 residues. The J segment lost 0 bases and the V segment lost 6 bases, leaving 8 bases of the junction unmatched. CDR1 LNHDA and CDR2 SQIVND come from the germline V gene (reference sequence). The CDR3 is CASRTRTGATNYGYTF. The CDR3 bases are TGTGCCAGTAGAACTCGGACAGGGGCGACTAACTATGGCTACACCTTC.

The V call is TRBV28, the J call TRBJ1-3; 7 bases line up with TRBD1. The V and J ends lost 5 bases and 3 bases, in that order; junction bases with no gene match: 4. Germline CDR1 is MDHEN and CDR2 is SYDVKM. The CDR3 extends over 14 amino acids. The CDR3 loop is CASSPDRVGNTIYF. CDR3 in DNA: TGTGCCAGCAGTCCAGACAGGGTTGGAAACACCATATATTTT.

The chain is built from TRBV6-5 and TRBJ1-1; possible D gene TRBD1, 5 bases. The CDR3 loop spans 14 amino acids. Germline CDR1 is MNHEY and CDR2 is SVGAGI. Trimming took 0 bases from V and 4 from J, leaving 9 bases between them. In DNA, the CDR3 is TGTGCCAGCAGTTACTCCAGGGCCGGCACTGAAGCTTTCTTT. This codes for CASSYSRAGTEAFF.

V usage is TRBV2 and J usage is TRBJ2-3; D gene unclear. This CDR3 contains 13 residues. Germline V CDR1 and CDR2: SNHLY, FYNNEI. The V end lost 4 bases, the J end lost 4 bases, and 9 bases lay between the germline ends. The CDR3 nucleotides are TGTGCCAGCAGTGGAGAGAACCCAGATACGCAGTATTTT. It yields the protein CASSGENPDTQYF.

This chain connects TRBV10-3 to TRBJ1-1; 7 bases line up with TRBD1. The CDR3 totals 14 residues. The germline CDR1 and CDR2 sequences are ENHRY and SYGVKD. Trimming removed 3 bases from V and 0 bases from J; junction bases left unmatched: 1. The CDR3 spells CAISEQGLNTEAFF. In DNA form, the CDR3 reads TGTGCCATCAGTGAACAGGGGTTGAACACTGAAGCTTTCTTT.

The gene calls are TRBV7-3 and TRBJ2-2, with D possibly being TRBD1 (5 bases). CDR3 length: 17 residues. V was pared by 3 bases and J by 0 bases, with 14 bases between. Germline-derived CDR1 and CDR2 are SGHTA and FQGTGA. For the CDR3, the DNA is TGTGCCAGCAGCTTCACGCAGACAGTTGCGAACACCGGGGAGCTGTTTTTT. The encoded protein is CASSFTQTVANTGELFF.

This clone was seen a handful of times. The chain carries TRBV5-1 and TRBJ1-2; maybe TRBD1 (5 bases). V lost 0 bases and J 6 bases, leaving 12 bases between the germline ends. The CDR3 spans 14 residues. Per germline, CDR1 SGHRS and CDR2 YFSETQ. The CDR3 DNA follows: TGCGCCAGCAGCTTGGATTCTCAAGGGGATGGCTACACCTTC. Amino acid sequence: CASSLDSQGDGYTF.

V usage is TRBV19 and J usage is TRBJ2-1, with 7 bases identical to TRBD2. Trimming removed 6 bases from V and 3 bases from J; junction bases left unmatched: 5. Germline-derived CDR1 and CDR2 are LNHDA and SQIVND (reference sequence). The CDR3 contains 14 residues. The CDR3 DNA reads TGTGCCAGTAGCCAACGGGAGGTCTACAATGAGCAGTTCTTC. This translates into CASSQREVYNEQFF.

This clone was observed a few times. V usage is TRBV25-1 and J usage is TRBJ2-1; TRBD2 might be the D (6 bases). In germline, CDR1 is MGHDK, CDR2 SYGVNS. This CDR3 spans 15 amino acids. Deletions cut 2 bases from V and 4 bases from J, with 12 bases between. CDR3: CASSERGGGYNEQFF. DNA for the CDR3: TGTGCCAGCAGTGAACGAGGTGGAGGGTACAATGAGCAGTTCTTC.